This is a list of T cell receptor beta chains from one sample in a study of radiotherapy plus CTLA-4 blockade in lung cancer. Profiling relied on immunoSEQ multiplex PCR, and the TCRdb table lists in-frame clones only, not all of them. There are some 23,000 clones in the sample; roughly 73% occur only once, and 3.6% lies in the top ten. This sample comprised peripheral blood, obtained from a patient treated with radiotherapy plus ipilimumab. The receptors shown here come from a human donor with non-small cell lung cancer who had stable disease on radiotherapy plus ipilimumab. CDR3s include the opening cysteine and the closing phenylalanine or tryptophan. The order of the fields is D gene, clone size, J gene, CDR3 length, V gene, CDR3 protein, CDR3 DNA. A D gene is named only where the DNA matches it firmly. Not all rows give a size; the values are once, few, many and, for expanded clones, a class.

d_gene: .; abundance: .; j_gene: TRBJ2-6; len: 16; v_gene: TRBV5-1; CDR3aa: CASSYPQGSGANVLTF; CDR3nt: TGCGCCAGCAGTTACCCACAGGGCTCTGGGGCCAACGTCCTGACTTTC
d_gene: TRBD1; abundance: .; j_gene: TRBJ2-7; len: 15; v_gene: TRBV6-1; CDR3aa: CASSARDRQTYEQYF; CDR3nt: TGTGCCAGCAGTGCGAGGGACAGGCAAACCTACGAGCAGTACTTC
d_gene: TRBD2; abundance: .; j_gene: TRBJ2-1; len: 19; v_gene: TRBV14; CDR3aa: CASSQKSPGGFSSYNEQFF; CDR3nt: TGTGCCAGCAGCCAAAAAAGCCCCGGGGGGTTCAGCTCCTACAATGAGCAGTTCTTC
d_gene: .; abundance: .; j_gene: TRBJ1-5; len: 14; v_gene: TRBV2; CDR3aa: CASSEIVRVQPQHF; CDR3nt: TGTGCCAGCAGTGAAATCGTCAGGGTTCAGCCCCAGCATTTT
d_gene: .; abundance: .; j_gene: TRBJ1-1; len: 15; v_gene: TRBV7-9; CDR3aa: CASSPRSTGLSEAFF; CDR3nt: TGTGCCAGCAGCCCCCGCTCTACAGGGCTATCTGAAGCTTTCTTT
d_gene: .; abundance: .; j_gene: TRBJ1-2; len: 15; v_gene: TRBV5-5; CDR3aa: CASSLSPATNYGYTF; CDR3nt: TGTGCCAGCAGCTTATCTCCAGCAACTAACTATGGCTACACCTTC
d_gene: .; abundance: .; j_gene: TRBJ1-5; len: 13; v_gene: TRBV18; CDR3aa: CASSPNPGAPQHF; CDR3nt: TGTGCCAGCTCACCAAACCCGGGCGCGCCCCAGCATTTT
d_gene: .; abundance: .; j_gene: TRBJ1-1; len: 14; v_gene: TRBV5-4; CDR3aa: CASSLEWANTEAFF; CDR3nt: TGTGCCAGCAGCTTGGAATGGGCCAACACTGAAGCTTTCTTT
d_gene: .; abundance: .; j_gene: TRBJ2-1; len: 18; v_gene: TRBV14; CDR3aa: CASSQDDGGRPPYNEQFF; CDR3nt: TGTGCCAGCAGCCAAGACGATGGTGGGAGGCCCCCCTACAATGAGCAGTTCTTC
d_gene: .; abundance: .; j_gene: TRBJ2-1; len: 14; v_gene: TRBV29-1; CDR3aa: CSVRGGGGYNEQFF; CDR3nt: TGCAGCGTTCGTGGGGGAGGTGGCTACAATGAGCAGTTCTTC
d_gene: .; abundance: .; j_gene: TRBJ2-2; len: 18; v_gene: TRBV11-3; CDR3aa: CASSSTEGDRENTGELFF; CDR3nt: TGTGCCAGCAGCTCCACGGAGGGGGACAGAGAGAACACCGGGGAGCTGTTTTTT
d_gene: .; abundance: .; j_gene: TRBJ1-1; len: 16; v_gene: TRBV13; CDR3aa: CASSRLVGAMNTEAFF; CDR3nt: TGTGCCAGCAGCCGCCTTGTAGGGGCAATGAACACTGAAGCTTTCTTT
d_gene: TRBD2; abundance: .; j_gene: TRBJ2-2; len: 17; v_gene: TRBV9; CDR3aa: CASSVELAGSGTGELFF; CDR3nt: TGTGCCAGCAGCGTTGAGTTAGCGGGAAGTGGCACCGGGGAGCTGTTTTTT
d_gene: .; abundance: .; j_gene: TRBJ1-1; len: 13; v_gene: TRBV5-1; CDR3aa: CASRDGTRTEAFF; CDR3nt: TGCGCCAGCCGAGACGGCACAAGAACTGAAGCTTTCTTT
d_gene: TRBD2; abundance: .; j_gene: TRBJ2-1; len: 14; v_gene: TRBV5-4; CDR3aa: CASSSTSGRNEQFF; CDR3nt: TGTGCCAGCAGCTCCACTAGCGGGAGAAATGAGCAGTTCTTC
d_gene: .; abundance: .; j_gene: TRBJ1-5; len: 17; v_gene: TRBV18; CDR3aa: CASSPSGRRYSNQPQHF; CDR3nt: TGTGCCAGCTCACCAAGTGGCCGACGTTATAGCAATCAGCCCCAGCATTTT
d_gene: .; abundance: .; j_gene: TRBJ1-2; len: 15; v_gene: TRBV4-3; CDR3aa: CASSQVSKANYGYTF; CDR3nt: TGCGCCAGCAGCCAAGTTTCAAAAGCTAACTATGGCTACACCTTC
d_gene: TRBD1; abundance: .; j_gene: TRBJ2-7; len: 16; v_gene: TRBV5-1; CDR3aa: CASSNRVGQGGHEQYF; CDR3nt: TGCGCCAGCAGCAATCGTGTAGGACAGGGTGGCCACGAGCAGTACTTC
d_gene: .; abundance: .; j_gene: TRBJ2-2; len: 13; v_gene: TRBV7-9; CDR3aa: CASSLLNTGELFF; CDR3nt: TGTGCCAGCAGCTTATTGAACACCGGGGAGCTGTTTTTT
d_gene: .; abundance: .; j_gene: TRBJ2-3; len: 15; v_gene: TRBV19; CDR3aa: CASSPRGYSTDTQYF; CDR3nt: TGTGCCAGTAGTCCCCGGGGGTATAGCACAGATACGCAGTATTTT
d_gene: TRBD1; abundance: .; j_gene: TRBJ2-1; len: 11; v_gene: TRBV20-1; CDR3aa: CSGQTGAQQFF; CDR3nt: TGCAGTGGTCAGACAGGGGCTCAGCAGTTCTTC
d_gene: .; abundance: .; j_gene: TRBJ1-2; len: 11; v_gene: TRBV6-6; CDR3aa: CAGSRDYGYTF; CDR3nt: TGTGCCGGCAGCAGGGACTATGGCTACACCTTC
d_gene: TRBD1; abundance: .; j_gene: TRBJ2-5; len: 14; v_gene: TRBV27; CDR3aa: CASRTGQVEETQYF; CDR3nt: TGTGCCAGCAGAACGGGACAGGTAGAGGAGACCCAGTACTTC
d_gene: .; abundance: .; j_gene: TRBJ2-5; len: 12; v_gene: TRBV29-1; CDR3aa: CSVGAPRETQYF; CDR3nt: TGCAGCGTTGGGGCACCTCGTGAGACCCAGTACTTC
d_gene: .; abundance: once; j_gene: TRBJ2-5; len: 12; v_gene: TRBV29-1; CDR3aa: CSVGTAQETQYF; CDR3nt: TGCAGCGTTGGGACAGCCCAAGAGACCCAGTACTTC
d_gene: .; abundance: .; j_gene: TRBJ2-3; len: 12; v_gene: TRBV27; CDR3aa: CASSSFTDTQYF; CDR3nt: TGTGCCAGCAGTTCATTCACAGATACGCAGTATTTT
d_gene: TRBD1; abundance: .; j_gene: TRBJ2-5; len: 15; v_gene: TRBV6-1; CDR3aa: CASSEQGAQMETQYF; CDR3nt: TGTGCCAGCAGTGAACAGGGGGCGCAAATGGAGACCCAGTACTTC
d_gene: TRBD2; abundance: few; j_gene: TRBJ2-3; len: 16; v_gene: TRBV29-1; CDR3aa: CSVVAGGPGGRDTQYF; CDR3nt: TGCAGTGTGGTGGCGGGAGGGCCCGGGGGGCGAGATACGCAGTATTTT
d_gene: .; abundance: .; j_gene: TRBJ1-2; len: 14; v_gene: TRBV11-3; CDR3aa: CASTSDPRAYGYTF; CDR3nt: TGTGCCAGCACCTCGGATCCCCGGGCCTATGGCTACACCTTC
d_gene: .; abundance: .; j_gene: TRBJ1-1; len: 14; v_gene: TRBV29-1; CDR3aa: CSVRRQNMNTEAFF; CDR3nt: TGCAGCGTTCGGAGACAGAACATGAACACTGAAGCTTTCTTT
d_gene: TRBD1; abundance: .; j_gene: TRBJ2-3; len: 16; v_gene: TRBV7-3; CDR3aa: CASSRTGTASTDTQYF; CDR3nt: TGTGCCAGCAGCAGAACCGGGACAGCAAGCACAGATACGCAGTATTTT
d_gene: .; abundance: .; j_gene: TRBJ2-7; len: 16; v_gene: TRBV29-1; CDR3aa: CSAVSRTQQGSYEQYF; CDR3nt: TGCAGCGCCGTCAGTCGAACGCAACAGGGTTCCTACGAGCAGTACTTC
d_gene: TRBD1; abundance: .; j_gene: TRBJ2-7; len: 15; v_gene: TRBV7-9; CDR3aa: CASSLAGTGGYEQYF; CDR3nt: TGTGCCAGCAGCTTAGCGGGGACAGGGGGCTACGAGCAGTACTTC
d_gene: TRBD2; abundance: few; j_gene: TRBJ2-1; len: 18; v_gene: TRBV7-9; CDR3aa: CASSLPRRLAGGRGEQFF; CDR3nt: TGTGCCAGCAGCTTACCAAGGAGGCTAGCGGGAGGGCGAGGAGAGCAGTTCTTC
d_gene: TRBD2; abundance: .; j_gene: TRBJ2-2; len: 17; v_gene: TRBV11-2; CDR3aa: CASSFLRGGANTGELFF; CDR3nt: TGTGCCAGCAGCTTCCTGCGGGGGGGCGCGAACACCGGGGAGCTGTTTTTT
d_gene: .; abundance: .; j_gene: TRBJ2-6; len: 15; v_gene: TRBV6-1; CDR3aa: CASSGGSAGANVLTF; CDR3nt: TGTGCCAGCAGTGGGGGTTCTGCTGGGGCCAACGTCCTGACTTTC
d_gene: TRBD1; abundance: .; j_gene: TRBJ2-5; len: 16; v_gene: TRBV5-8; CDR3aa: CASSSGQGSDQETQYF; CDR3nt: TGTGCCAGCAGCTCCGGACAGGGGTCGGACCAAGAGACCCAGTACTTC
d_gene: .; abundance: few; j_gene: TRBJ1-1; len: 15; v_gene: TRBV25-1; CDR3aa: CASRNRAQGNTEAFF; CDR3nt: TGTGCCAGCCGCAACAGGGCGCAGGGGAACACTGAAGCTTTCTTT
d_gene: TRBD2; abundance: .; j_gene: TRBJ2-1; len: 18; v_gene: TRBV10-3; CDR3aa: CAIRGGLAGPSSYNEQFF; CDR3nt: TGTGCCATCAGAGGGGGACTAGCGGGGCCGAGCTCCTACAATGAGCAGTTCTTC
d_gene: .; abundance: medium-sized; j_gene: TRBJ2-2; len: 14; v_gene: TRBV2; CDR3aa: CASSVSENTGELFF; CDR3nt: TGTGCCAGCAGTGTATCGGAAAACACCGGGGAGCTGTTTTTT
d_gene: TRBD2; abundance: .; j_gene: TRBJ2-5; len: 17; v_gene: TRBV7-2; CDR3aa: CASSPWTSGPKGETQYF; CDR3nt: TGTGCCAGCAGCCCCTGGACTAGCGGTCCCAAAGGCGAGACCCAGTACTTC
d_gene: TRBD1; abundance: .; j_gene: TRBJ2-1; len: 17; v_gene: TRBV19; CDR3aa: CASSGITDRAKHNEQFF; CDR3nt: TGTGCCAGTAGCGGAATTACGGACAGGGCGAAACACAATGAGCAGTTCTTC
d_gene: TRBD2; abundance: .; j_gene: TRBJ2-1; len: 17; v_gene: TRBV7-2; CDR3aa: CASSPTGGGRIGNEQFF; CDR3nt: TGTGCCAGCAGCCCCACCGGGGGGGGACGAATAGGGAATGAGCAGTTCTTC
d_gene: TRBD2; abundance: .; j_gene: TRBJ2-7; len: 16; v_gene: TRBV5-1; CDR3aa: CASRREGTSGRDEQYF; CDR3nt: TGCGCCAGCCGACGTGAGGGGACTAGCGGGAGGGACGAGCAGTACTTC
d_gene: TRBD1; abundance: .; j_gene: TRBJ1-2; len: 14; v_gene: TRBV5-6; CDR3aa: CASSTGVRNYGYTF; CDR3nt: TGTGCCAGCAGCACAGGGGTTCGTAACTATGGCTACACCTTC
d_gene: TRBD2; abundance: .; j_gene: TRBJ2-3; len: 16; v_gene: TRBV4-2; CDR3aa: CASSQGLAGGFDTQYF; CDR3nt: TGTGCCAGCAGCCAGGGACTAGCGGGAGGGTTCGATACGCAGTATTTT
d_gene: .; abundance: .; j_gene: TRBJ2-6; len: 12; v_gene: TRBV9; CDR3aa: CATGTETNVLTF; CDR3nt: TGTGCCACTGGGACCGAAACCAACGTCCTGACTTTC
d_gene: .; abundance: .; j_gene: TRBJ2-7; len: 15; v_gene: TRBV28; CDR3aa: CASGSNSVNDYEQYF; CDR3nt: TGTGCCAGCGGTTCAAACTCTGTAAACGACTACGAGCAGTACTTC
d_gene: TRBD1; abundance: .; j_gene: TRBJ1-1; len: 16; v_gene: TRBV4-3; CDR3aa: CASSQRFDRGFSEAFF; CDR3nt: TGCGCCAGCAGCCAACGCTTCGACAGGGGTTTCTCTGAAGCTTTCTTT
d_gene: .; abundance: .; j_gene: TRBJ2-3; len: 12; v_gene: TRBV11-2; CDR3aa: CASSFNTDTQYF; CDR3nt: TGTGCCAGCAGCTTCAACACAGATACGCAGTATTTT
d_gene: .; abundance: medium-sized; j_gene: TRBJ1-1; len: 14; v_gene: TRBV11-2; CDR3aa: CASSFLKMNTEAFF; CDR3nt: TGTGCCAGCAGCTTCCTCAAAATGAACACTGAAGCTTTCTTT